The clone carrying this T cell receptor (beta chain) has more than one count but fewer than ten. Its antigen is as yet unknown. Using immunoSEQ multiplex PCR, the repertoire was profiled, and TCRdb retains in-frame clones only, with some absent. The sample has tens of thousands of clones; about 90% are singletons. The sample is drawn from a study of a mutant IDH1 vaccine in newly diagnosed glioma. Turning to the study itself: Following radiotherapy alone, or alongside temozolomide cycles, vaccination was started after an interval of 4-6 weeks. Antecedent treatment encompassed radiotherapy, temozolomide, or their combination; the majority received both. Sex distribution of treated patients was roughly 62% male and roughly 38% female; mean age was around 40 years.

This sample's time point: week 47, end of study. The vaccine gave 300 ug of a 20-mer mutant IDH1 peptide subcutaneously per dose. The receptor's source is a woman in her 50s with glioma. The material sequenced was PBMCs, taken from a glioma patient whose treatment included an IDH1 peptide vaccine.

CDR3 amino acids: CASSLSSGGLSNQPQHF. The DNA of the CDR3 is TGTGCCAGCAGCTTATCTTCCGGGGGACTTAGCAATCAGCCCCAGCATTTT. V is TRBV7-8 and J is TRBJ1-5; the D gene is possibly TRBD1 (5 bases). CDR1 and CDR2 (germline): SGHVS, FQNEAQ. V lost 2 bases, J lost 0 bases, and 14 bases lay in between. The CDR3 runs to 17 residues.